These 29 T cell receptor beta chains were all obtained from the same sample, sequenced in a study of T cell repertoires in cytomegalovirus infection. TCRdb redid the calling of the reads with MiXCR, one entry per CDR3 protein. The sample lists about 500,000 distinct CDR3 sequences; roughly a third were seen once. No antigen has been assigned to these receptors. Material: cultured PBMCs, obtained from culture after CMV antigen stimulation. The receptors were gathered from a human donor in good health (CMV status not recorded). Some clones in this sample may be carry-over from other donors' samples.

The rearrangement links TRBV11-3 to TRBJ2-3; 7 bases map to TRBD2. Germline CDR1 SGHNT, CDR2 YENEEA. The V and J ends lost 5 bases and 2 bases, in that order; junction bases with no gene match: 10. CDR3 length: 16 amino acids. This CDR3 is CASSRFRDYYTDTQYF. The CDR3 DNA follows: TGTGCCAGCAGCCGCTTCCGGGACTACTACACAGATACGCAGTATTTT.

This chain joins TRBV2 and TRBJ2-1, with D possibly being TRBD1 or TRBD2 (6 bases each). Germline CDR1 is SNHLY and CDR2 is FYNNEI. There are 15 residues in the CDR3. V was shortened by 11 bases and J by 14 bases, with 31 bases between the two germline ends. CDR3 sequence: CAGRVRTAGGGEKFF. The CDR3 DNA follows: TGTGCCGGGCGCGTAAGGACAGCCGGGGGAGGAGAGAAGTTCTTC.

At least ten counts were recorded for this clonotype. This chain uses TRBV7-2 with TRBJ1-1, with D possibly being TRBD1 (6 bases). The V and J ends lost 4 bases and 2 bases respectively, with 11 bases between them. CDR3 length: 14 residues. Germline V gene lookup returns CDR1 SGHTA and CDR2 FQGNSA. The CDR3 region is CASSSRQDNTEAFF. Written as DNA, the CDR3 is TGTGCCAGCAGCTCACGACAGGACAACACTGAAGCTTTCTTT.

The CDR3 reads CASSLESVANEKLFF. The CDR3 bases are TGCGCCAGCAGCTTGGAATCCGTGGCTAATGAAAAACTGTTTTTT. The rearrangement links TRBV5-1 to TRBJ1-4; D is unresolved. V was shortened by 0 bases and J by 3 bases, with 9 bases between the two germline ends. The CDR3 spans 15 residues. Germline CDR1 SGHRS, CDR2 YFSETQ.

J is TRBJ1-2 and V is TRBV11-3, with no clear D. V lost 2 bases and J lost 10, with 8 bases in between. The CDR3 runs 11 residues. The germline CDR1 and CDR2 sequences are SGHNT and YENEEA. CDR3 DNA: TGTGCCAGCAGCTTAAAGTCTGACTACACCTTC. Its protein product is CASSLKSDYTF.

The CDR3 loop is CASSPRDNQPQHF. The DNA of the CDR3 is TGTGCCAGCAGTCCACGCGATAATCAGCCCCAGCATTTT. The chain uses TRBV12-3 or TRBV12-4 and TRBJ1-5; D is ambiguous. Trimming removed 5 bases at V and 4 bases at J, with 9 bases between. CDR3 length: 13 residues.

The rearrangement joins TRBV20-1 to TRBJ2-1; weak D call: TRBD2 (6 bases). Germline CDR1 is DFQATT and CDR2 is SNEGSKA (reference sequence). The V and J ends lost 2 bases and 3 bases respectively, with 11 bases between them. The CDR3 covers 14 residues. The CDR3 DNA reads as TGCAGTGCTAGAAGGAGGGACCGCTACAATGAGCAGTTCTTC. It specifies CSARRRDRYNEQFF.

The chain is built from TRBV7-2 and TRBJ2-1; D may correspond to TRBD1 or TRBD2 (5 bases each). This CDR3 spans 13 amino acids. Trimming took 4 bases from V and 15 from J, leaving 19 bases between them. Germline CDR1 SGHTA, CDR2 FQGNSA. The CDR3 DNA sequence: TGTGCCAGCAGCTATCCGGGACGCCCGGGGTTGTTCTTC. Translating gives CASSYPGRPGLFF. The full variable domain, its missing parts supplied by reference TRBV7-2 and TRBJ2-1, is GAGVSQSPSNKVTEKGKDVELRCDPISGHTALYWYRQSLGQGLEFLIYFQGNSAPDKSGLPSDRFSAERTGGSVSTLTIQRTQQEDSAVYLCASSYPGRPGLFFGPGTRLTVL.

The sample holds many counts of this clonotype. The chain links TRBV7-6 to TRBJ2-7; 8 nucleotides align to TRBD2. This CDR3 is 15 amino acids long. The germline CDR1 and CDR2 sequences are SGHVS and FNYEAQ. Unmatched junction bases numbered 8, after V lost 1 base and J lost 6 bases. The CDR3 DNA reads TGTGCCAGCAGCTTAGGGGAAGGACTAGCCTCCGAGCAGTACTTC. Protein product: CASSLGEGLASEQYF.

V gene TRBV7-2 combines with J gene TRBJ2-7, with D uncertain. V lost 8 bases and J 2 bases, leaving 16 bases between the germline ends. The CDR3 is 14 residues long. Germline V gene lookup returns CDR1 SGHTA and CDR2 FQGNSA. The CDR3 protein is CASSFGPSTYEQYF. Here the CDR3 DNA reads TGTGCCAGCTCCTTCGGGCCCTCAACCTACGAGCAGTACTTC.

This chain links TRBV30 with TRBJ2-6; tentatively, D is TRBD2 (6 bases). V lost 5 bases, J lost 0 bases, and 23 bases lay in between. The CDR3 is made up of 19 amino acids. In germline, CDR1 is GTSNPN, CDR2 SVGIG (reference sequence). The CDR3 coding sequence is TGTGCCTGGGAAGGGTACGCCCCCGGCGGGGCCTCTGGGGCCAACGTCCTGACTTTC. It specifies CAWEGYAPGGASGANVLTF. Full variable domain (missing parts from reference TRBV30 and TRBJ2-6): SQTIHQWPATLVQPVGSPLSLECTVEGTSNPNLYWYRQAAGRGLQLLFYSVGIGQISSEVPQNLSASRPQDRQFILSSKKLLLSDSGFYLCAWEGYAPGGASGANVLTFGAGSRLTVL.

The CDR3 bases are TGCAGTGCTGAGGACAGCGATGAGCAGTTCTTC. It yields the protein CSAEDSDEQFF. The chain links TRBV20-1 to TRBJ2-1; D is perhaps TRBD1 (6 bases). The ends were cut back, 5 bases at V and 8 bases at J, with 10 bases in the middle. This CDR3 is 11 amino acids long. Germline CDR1 reads DFQATT; CDR2 reads SNEGSKA (reference sequence).

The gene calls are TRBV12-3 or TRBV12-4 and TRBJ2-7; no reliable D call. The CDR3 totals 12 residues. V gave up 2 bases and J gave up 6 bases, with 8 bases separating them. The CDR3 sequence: CASSLNSGEQYV. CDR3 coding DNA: TGTGCCAGCAGTTTAAATTCTGGCGAGCAGTACGTC.

Written as DNA, the CDR3 is TGTGCCAGCAGCACACTATCCCGGGACAGGGGGCAAGCTGGCAATCAGCCCCAGCATTTT. Translating gives CASSTLSRDRGQAGNQPQHF. The rearrangement joins TRBV7-8 to TRBJ1-5; 12 bases fit TRBD1. The CDR3 is made up of 20 amino acids. With 5 bases clipped from V and 2 bases from J, the junction kept 16 bases outside the gene matches. The germline V gene encodes CDR1 SGHVS and CDR2 FQNEAQ.

CDR3: CASSRPGLLPDEQFF. Written as DNA, the CDR3 is TGTGCCAGTAGCCGACCGGGACTCCTGCCCGATGAGCAGTTCTTC. The V call is TRBV19, the J call TRBJ2-1, with D tentatively TRBD2 (6 bases). From germline, CDR1 is LNHDA and CDR2 SQIVND (reference sequence). Trimming removed 6 bases from V and 8 bases from J, with 20 bases in between. This CDR3 is built from 15 residues. The full variable domain, its missing parts supplied by reference TRBV19 and TRBJ2-1, is DGGITQSPKYLFRKEGQNVTLSCEQNLNHDAMYWYRQDPGQGLRLIYYSQIVNDFQKGDIAEGYSVSREKKESFPLTVTSAQKNPTAFYLCASSRPGLLPDEQFFGPGTRLTVL.

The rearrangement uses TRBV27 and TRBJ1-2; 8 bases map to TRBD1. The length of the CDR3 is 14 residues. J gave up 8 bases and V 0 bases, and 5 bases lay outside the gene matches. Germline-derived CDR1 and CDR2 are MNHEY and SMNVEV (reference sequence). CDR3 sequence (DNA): TGTGCCAGCAGTTTATCGGCAGGGGGCCAGGGCTACACCTTC. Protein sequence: CASSLSAGGQGYTF.

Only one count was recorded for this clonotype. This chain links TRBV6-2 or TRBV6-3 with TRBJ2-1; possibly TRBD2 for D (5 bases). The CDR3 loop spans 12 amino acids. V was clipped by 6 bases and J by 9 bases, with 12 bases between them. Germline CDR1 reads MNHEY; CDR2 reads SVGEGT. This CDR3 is CASSQRGSEQFF. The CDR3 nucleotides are TGTGCCAGCAGCCAGAGAGGGTCTGAGCAGTTCTTC.

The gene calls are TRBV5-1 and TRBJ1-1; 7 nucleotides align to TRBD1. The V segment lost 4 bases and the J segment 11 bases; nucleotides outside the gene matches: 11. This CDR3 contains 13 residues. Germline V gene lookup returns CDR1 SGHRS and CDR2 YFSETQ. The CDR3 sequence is CASSPTTGKGAFF. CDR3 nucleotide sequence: TGCGCCAGCAGCCCGACGACAGGGAAGGGTGCTTTCTTT.

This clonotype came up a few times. The CDR3 DNA follows: TGCAGCGTTACTTCTAACTATGGCTACACCTTC. This translates into CSVTSNYGYTF. This chain uses TRBV29-1 with TRBJ1-2; D call uncertain. CDR1 is SQVTM, CDR2 ANQGSEA, per germline. CDR3 length: 11 residues. V dropped 5 bases and J dropped 0 bases, with 4 bases sitting between them. Full variable domain (rest looked up from reference TRBV29-1 and TRBJ1-2): SAVISQKPSRDICQRGTSLTIQCQVDSQVTMMFWYRQQPGQSLTLIATANQGSEATYESGFVIDKFPISRPNLTFSTLTVSNMSPEDSSIYLCSVTSNYGYTFGSGTRLTVV.

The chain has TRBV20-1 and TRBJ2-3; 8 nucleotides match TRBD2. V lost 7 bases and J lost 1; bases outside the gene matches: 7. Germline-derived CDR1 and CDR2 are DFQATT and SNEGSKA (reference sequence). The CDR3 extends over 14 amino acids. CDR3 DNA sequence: TGCAGTGAGTCGGAACTAGCGGGCACAGATACGCAGTATTTT. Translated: CSESELAGTDTQYF.

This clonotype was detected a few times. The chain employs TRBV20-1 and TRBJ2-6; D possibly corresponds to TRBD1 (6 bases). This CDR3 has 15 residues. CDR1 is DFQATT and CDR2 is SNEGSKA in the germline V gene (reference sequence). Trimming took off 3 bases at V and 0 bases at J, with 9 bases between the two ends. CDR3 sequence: CSASGQTSGANVLTF. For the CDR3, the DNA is TGCAGTGCTAGCGGACAGACCTCTGGGGCCAACGTCCTGACTTTC.

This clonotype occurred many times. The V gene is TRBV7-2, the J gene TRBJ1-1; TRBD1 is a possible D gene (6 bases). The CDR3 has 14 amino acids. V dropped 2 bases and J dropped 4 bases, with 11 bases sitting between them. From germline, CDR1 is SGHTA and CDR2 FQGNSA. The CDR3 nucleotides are TGTGCCAGCAGCTTAACACAGGGAACCACTGAAGCTTTCTTT. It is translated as CASSLTQGTTEAFF. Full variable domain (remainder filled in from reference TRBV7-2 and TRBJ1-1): GAGVSQSPSNKVTEKGKDVELRCDPISGHTALYWYRQSLGQGLEFLIYFQGNSAPDKSGLPSDRFSAERTGGSVSTLTIQRTQQEDSAVYLCASSLTQGTTEAFFGQGTRLTVV.

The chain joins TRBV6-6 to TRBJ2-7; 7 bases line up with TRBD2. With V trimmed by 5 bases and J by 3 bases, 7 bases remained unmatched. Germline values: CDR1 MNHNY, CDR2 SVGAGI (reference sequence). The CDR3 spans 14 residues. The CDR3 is CASSQLAPNYEQYF. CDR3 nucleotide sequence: TGTGCCAGCAGTCAACTAGCGCCAAACTACGAGCAGTACTTC.

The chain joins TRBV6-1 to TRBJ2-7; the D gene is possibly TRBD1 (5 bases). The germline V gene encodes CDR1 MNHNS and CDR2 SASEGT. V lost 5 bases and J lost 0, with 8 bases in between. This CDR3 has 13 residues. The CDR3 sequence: CASSTRASYEQYV. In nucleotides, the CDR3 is TGTGCCAGCAGTACCAGGGCCTCCTACGAGCAGTACGTC.

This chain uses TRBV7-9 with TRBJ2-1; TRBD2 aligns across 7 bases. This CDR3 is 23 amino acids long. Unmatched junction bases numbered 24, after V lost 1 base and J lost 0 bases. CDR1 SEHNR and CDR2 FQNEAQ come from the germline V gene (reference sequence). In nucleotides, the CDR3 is TGTGCCAGCAGCTTAGGACGTGGATACAGCGGGAACCGAACATATCTCTCCTACAATGAGCAGTTCTTC. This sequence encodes CASSLGRGYSGNRTYLSYNEQFF.

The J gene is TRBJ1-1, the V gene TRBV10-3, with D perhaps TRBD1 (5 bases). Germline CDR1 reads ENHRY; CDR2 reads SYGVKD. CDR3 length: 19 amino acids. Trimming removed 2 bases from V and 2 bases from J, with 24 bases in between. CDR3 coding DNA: TGTGCCATCAGTGAGCCTACCCTACGGGACGTTGCGAGTAACACTGAAGCTTTCTTT. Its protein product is CAISEPTLRDVASNTEAFF.

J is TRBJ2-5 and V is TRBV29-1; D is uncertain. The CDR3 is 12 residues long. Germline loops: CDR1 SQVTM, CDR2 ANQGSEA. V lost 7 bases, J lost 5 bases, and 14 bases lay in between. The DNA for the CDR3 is TGCAGCGCCGCCCCTGGGCCGGAGACCCAGTACTTC. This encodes CSAAPGPETQYF.

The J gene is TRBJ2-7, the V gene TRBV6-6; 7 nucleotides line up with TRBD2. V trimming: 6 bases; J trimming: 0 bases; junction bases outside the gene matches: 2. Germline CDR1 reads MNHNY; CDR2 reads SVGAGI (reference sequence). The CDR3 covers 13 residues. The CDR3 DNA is TGTGCCAGCAGAAGGGACTACTCCTACGAGCAGTACTTC. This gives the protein CASRRDYSYEQYF.

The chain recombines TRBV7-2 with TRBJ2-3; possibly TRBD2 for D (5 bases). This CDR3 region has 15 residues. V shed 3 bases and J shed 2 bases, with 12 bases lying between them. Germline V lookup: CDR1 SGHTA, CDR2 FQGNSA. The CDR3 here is CASSLGGPTTDTQYF. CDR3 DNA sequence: TGTGCCAGCAGCTTGGGCGGGCCCACCACAGATACGCAGTATTTT.